The clone carrying this T cell receptor beta chain was seen a single time. Its antigen is unidentified. This sample stems from a study of radiation and T cells in renal cell carcinoma. Study-wide points: Top tumor clonotypes rose in blood 2 weeks post-radiation, then contracted.

TCRdb's copy holds only in-frame clones and misses some; the assay was immunoSEQ multiplex PCR. The data contain about 140,000 clones, roughly 80% of them singletons. There are 13 residues in the CDR3. Germline CDR1 reads MGHDK; CDR2 reads SYGVNS. V was shortened by 7 bases and J by 2 bases, with 9 bases between the two germline ends. Regarding time point: baseline pretreatment blood. The treatment denotes: 15 Gy SBRT to primary tumor, nephrectomy 4 weeks later. Blood was sampled at baseline, 2 weeks and 4 weeks after SBRT. The chain carries TRBV25-1 and TRBJ1-3; D ambiguous. Sequences were derived from blood, sampled from a patient whose treatment included radiotherapy and nephrectomy. The receptor's source is a woman in her forties or fifties with renal cell carcinoma. In DNA, the CDR3 is TGTGCCAGCACCAGGACGACTGGAAACACCATATATTTT. This codes for CASTRTTGNTIYF.